This TCR beta chain was identified in a study of T cell responses to AZD1222 COVID-19 vaccine. Whole-study context: Doses given second, at about 4 or about 12 weeks, were pooled.

Libraries were prepared by immunoSEQ multiplex PCR; TCRdb keeps only in-frame clonotypes and omits some of them. Among 90,000 to 95,000 clones listed, approximately 91% were seen once. Study-wide points: Most donors were white British and more were female, and clonal diversity was possibly underestimated.

On this clone itself: The antigen is not known.

Trimming at V came to 5 bases and at J to 2 bases, leaving 4 bases not matched to a gene. The CDR3 covers 14 residues. Germline V gene data show CDR1 as SEHNR and CDR2 as FQNEAQ (reference sequence). This chain joins TRBV7-9 and TRBJ2-7; 9 nucleotides agree with TRBD1. The sample consisted of peripheral blood, taken on day 0 of AZD1222 vaccination. This receptor was taken from an adult in good health. CDR3 coding DNA: TGTGCCAGCAGCCCCCGGGACAGGGCCTACGAGCAGTACTTC. Amino acid sequence: CASSPRDRAYEQYF. The complete variable domain, with remaining parts taken from reference TRBV7-9 and TRBJ2-7, reads DTGVSQNPRHKITKRGQNVTFRCDPISEHNRLYWYRQTLGQGPEFLTYFQNEAQLEKSRLLSDRFSAERPKGSFSTLEIQRTEQGDSAMYLCASSPRDRAYEQYFGPGTRLTVT.